This entry lists 3 T cell receptor beta chains sequenced from one sample in a study of OX40 agonist ivuxolimab in advanced cancers. Using immunoSEQ multiplex PCR, the repertoire was profiled, and TCRdb retains in-frame clones only, with some absent. The sample holds over 85,000 clones, about 85% seen once. The sequencing used CD4+ or CD8+ T cells sorted from blood, collected in a trial of the OX40 agonist ivuxolimab. The receptors originated from an adult with an advanced solid tumor such as melanoma, head and neck, liver or kidney cancer.

This clone was seen more than once but under ten times. The genes are TRBV25-1 and TRBJ2-1, with 9 bases matching TRBD2. The CDR3 has 16 residues. The ends lost 2 bases at V and 5 bases at J; junction bases unmatched: 7. Germline CDR1 and CDR2: MGHDK and SYGVNS. The DNA for the CDR3 is TGTGCCAGCAGTGAAGCAAGCGGGGGGACCCACAATGAGCAGTTCTTC. It codes for CASSEASGGTHNEQFF.

This chain uses TRBV5-4 with TRBJ2-2; 11 nucleotides align to TRBD2. Looked up from germline, CDR1 is SGHNT and CDR2 is YYREEE (reference sequence). The CDR3 is 17 amino acids. Trimming took 5 bases from V and 0 from J; bases not matched to a gene: 6. CDR3 sequence reads: CASSSRLAGPNTGELFF. DNA for the CDR3: TGTGCCAGCAGTTCCCGACTAGCGGGGCCGAACACCGGGGAGCTGTTTTTT.

The genes are TRBV7-3 and TRBJ1-1; D is ambiguous. V lost 2 bases and J 4 bases, leaving 11 bases between the germline ends. Germline V gene lookup returns CDR1 SGHTA and CDR2 FQGTGA. The CDR3 covers 14 residues. CDR3 in amino acids: CASSLEGTGTEAFF. The CDR3 DNA reads TGTGCCAGCAGCTTAGAGGGAACGGGCACTGAAGCTTTCTTT.